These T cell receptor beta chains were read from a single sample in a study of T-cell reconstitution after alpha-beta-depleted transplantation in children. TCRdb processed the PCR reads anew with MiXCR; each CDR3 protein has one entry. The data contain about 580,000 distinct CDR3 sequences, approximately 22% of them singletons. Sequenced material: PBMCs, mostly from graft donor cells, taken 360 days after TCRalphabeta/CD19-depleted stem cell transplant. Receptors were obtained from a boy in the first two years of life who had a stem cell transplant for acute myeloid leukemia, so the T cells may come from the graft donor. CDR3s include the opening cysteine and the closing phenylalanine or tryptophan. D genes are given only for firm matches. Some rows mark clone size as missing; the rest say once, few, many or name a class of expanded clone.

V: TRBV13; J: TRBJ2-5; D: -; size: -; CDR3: CASSRGDKRPTQYF; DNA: TGTGCCAGCAGCCGCGGGGACAAGAGACCCACCCAGTACTTC
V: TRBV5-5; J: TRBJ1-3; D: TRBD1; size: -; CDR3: CASSLDRGGGNTIYF; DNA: TGTGCCAGCAGCTTGGACAGGGGCGGTGGAAACACCATATATTTT
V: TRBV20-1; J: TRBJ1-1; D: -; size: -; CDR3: CSARRGVADSEAFF; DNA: TGCAGTGCTAGACGTGGAGTGGCGGATTCTGAAGCTTTCTTT
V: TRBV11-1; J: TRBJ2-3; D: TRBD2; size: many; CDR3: CASSWASGDTDTQYF; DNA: TGTGCCAGCAGCTGGGCTAGCGGGGATACAGATACGCAGTATTTT
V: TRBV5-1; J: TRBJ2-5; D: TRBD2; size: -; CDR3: CASSRFSGGYEETQYF; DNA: TGCGCCAGCAGCAGATTTAGCGGGGGCTACGAAGAGACCCAGTACTTC
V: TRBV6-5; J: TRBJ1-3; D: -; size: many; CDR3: CASSYRHREGNTIYF; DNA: TGTGCCAGCAGTTATCGGCACAGGGAGGGAAACACCATATATTTT
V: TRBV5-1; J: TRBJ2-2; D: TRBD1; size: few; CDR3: CASRSHRTGSTGELFF; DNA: TGCGCCAGCAGGTCCCATAGGACAGGGAGCACCGGGGAGCTGTTTTTT
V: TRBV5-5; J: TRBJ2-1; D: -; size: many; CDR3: CASSYGHADYNEQFF; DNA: TGTGCCAGCAGCTACGGACACGCCGACTACAATGAGCAGTTCTTC
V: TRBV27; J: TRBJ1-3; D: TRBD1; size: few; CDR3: CASSPDRGWGNTIYF; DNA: TGTGCCAGCAGCCCGGACAGGGGCTGGGGAAACACCATATATTTT
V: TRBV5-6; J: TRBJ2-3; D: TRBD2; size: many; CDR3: CASSWASGGPSTDTQYF; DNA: TGTGCCAGCAGCTGGGCTAGCGGGGGCCCTAGCACAGATACGCAGTATTTT
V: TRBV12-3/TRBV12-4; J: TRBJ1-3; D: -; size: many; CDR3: CASSLAGARNTIYF; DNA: TGTGCCAGCAGTTTAGCAGGGGCTAGAAACACCATATATTTT
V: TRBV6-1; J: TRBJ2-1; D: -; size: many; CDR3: CASRGPVLTDDEQFF; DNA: TGTGCCAGCAGGGGCCCTGTCCTTACGGACGATGAGCAGTTCTTC
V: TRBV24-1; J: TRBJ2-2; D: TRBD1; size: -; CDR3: CATSRTGTGMTGELFF; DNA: TGTGCCACCAGTCGGACCGGGACAGGGATGACCGGGGAGCTGTTTTTT
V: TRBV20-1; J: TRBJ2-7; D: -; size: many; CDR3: CSASQWRQPYEQYF; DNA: TGCAGTGCTAGTCAATGGCGACAGCCCTACGAGCAGTACTTC
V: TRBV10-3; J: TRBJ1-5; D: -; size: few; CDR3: CAISDGLSSYQPQHF; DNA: TGTGCCATCAGTGATGGTCTCTCCTCTTATCAGCCCCAGCATTTT